The 18 T cell receptor beta chains reported below all come from one sample, sequenced in a study of spatial heterogeneity in lung cancer (dated by TCRdb to 2018 to 2020). The time point label for this specimen denotes: sample taken at primary tumor resection. The method behind the library was 5' RACE. The run used a NextSeq 500. The public reads were run again by TCRdb, first through fastp at Q25 and then through MiXCR, and only productive beta chains were kept. Every entry covers one CDR3 protein and lists the most common genes and DNA from its rows. This sample holds 85,000 to 100,000 distinct CDR3 sequences; approximately 12% were observed only once. Clones ranked in the top ten supply over 40% of the sample. The sample was PBMCs, taken at surgery. The receptors were sampled from a male donor with early-stage non-small cell lung cancer.

This clonotype was counted at least ten times. The chain is built from TRBV5-1 and TRBJ2-7; TRBD1 aligns across 10 bases. The CDR3 is made up of 17 amino acids. Trimming took 3 bases from V and 2 from J; bases not matched to a gene: 11. The germline V gene encodes CDR1 SGHRS and CDR2 YFSETQ. This CDR3 is CASSSPGQGSSAYEQYF. The CDR3, as DNA: TGCGCCAGCAGCTCTCCGGGACAGGGGAGTAGCGCCTACGAGCAGTACTTC.

This clonotype was observed a few times. The V gene is TRBV20-1, the J gene TRBJ2-1; the D call may be TRBD1 or TRBD2 (5 bases each). In germline, CDR1 is DFQATT, CDR2 SNEGSKA (reference sequence). Trimming cost V 7 bases and J 0 bases, with 13 bases left between them. The CDR3 sequence is 14 residues long. CDR3 coding DNA: TGCAGTGATCAGGGAGCCAGCTCCTACAATGAGCAGTTCTTC. Translated, it gives CSDQGASSYNEQFF.

The chain uses TRBV10-3 and TRBJ2-5, with D unclear. V dropped 10 bases and J dropped 2 bases, with 14 bases sitting between them. This CDR3 is built from 13 residues. Germline V gene sequence: CDR1 ENHRY, CDR2 SYGVKD. DNA for the CDR3: TGTGCCACCCTGGACGGGCAGCAAGAGACCCAGTACTTC. It encodes CATLDGQQETQYF.

This clonotype was seen a handful of times. This rearrangement joins TRBV28 to TRBJ2-7, with D hard to call. V was shortened by 8 bases and J by 1 base, with 12 bases between the two germline ends. CDR1 MDHEN and CDR2 SYDVKM come from the germline V gene. The CDR3 has 13 amino acids. CDR3 sequence: CASGTTGSYEQYF. The CDR3 region has the DNA TGTGCCAGCGGAACGACGGGTTCCTACGAGCAGTACTTC.

This clonotype was detected only a few times. This chain links TRBV4-3 with TRBJ1-6, with D possibly TRBD1 on 6 matching bases. CDR3 length: 15 residues. Trimming pared 4 bases from V and 2 bases from J, leaving 9 bases between. Germline loops: CDR1 LGHNA, CDR2 YSLEER. Here the CDR3 reads CASSPRQAYNSPLHF. DNA of the CDR3: TGCGCCAGCAGCCCGCGACAGGCCTATAATTCACCCCTCCACTTT.

The table lists this clonotype with many counts. V usage is TRBV24-1 and J usage is TRBJ1-1; 8 bases agree with TRBD1. V lost 7 bases, J lost 6 bases, and 12 bases stayed unmatched. The CDR3 contains 15 residues. The germline V gene has CDR1 KGHDR and CDR2 SFDVKD. The CDR3, as DNA: TGTGCCACCAGCGACAGGGGTTCTATGGCTTCTGAAGCTTTCTTT. It codes for CATSDRGSMASEAFF.

The table lists this clonotype with many counts. The rearrangement joins TRBV6-2 or TRBV6-3 to TRBJ2-1; no clear D. The CDR3 loop spans 14 amino acids. The ends were cut back, 7 bases at V and 3 bases at J, with 13 bases in the middle. From germline, CDR1 is MNHEY and CDR2 SVGEGT. The CDR3 spells CASTPSRFYNEQFF. The CDR3 DNA is TGTGCCAGCACCCCGAGTAGATTCTACAATGAGCAGTTCTTC.

This chain uses TRBV7-9 with TRBJ2-4; no reliable D call. Germline V gene sequence: CDR1 SEHNR, CDR2 FQNEAQ (reference sequence). The CDR3 runs to 15 residues. Trimming stripped 5 bases from V and 1 base from J, with 12 bases between. The CDR3 region is CASSHPSEAKNIQYF. The CDR3 DNA is TGTGCCAGCAGCCACCCCTCGGAGGCCAAAAACATTCAGTACTTC.

The chain employs TRBV7-2 and TRBJ2-3; a weak D match, TRBD1 (6 bases). Per germline, CDR1 SGHTA and CDR2 FQGNSA. The V and J ends lost 5 bases and 3 bases respectively, with 15 bases between them. CDR3 length: 15 amino acids. The CDR3 protein is CASSRLQGITDTQYF. The CDR3 nucleotides are TGTGCCAGCAGCAGGCTACAGGGAATAACAGATACGCAGTATTTT.

This clonotype came up a few times. The rearrangement links TRBV5-4 to TRBJ2-3; 10 bases align to TRBD2. CDR1 and CDR2 (germline): SGHNT, YYREEE (reference sequence). The CDR3 is 14 amino acids. Trimming at V came to 9 bases and at J to 0 bases, leaving 4 bases not matched to a gene. CDR3 coding DNA: TGTGCCACAATAGCGGGAGGCAGCACAGATACGCAGTATTTT. Protein: CATIAGGSTDTQYF.

This sequence joins TRBV7-6 and TRBJ2-7; 8 bases fit TRBD1. The CDR3 contains 17 residues. Germline V gives CDR1 SGHVS, CDR2 FNYEAQ. Germline trimming cut 2 bases from V and 4 bases from J; bases unmatched to any gene: 13. The CDR3 DNA sequence: TGTGCCAGCAGCTTAACTAACCCCGGGACAGGAGCTTACGAGCAGTACTTC. It yields the protein CASSLTNPGTGAYEQYF.

The table lists this clonotype with many counts. CDR3 nucleotides: TGTGCCAGCAGTTCCCATGAGCAGTTCTTC. Protein sequence: CASSSHEQFF. V gene TRBV27 combines with J gene TRBJ2-1; D gene unclear. V was pared by 4 bases and J by 8 bases, with 3 bases between. Germline V gives CDR1 MNHEY, CDR2 SMNVEV (reference sequence). This CDR3 is built from 10 residues.

The chain recombines TRBV12-3 or TRBV12-4 with TRBJ2-7; D uncertain. V was cut by 3 bases and J by 4 bases, with 7 bases left in between. CDR3 length: 12 residues. CDR3: CASSLLGYEQYF. DNA for the CDR3: TGTGCCAGCAGTTTGCTTGGTTACGAGCAGTACTTC.

In its sample, this clonotype was seen a few times. The V and J genes are TRBV6-2 or TRBV6-3 and TRBJ1-1; D is perhaps TRBD1 (6 bases). This CDR3 region has 15 residues. Germline CDR1 reads MNHEY; CDR2 reads SVGEGT. V lost 5 bases and J lost 6, with 19 bases in between. DNA of the CDR3: TGTGCCAGCAGTCTGGTACCTACAGGGATCGCTGAAGCTTTCTTT. This translates into CASSLVPTGIAEAFF.

There are a few counts of this clonotype. The chain has TRBV28 and TRBJ2-1, with 10 bases matching TRBD1. Germline V gene data show CDR1 as MDHEN and CDR2 as SYDVKM. V shed 6 bases and J 7 bases; nucleotides not matched to a gene: 9. The CDR3 is made up of 15 amino acids. The CDR3 here is CASSLLDRGRNEQFF. Here the CDR3 DNA reads TGTGCCAGCAGCCTCTTGGACAGGGGGAGAAATGAGCAGTTCTTC.

The chain recombines TRBV5-6 with TRBJ2-5; 12 bases align to TRBD2. Unmatched junction bases numbered 9, after V lost 4 bases and J lost 5 bases. Germline CDR1 is SGHDT and CDR2 is YYEEEE. The CDR3 consists of 16 residues. CDR3 protein: CASSVVTSGSGETQYF. Here the CDR3 DNA reads TGTGCCAGCAGCGTCGTGACTAGCGGGAGCGGGGAGACCCAGTACTTC. The complete variable domain, with remaining parts taken from reference TRBV5-6 and TRBJ2-5, reads DAGVTQSPTHLIKTRGQQVTLRCSPKSGHDTVSWYQQALGQGPQFIFQYYEEEERQRGNFPDRFSGHQFPNYSSELNVNALLLGDSALYLCASSVVTSGSGETQYFGPGTRLLVL.

This clonotype has more than one count but fewer than ten. The V call is TRBV6-2 or TRBV6-3, the J call TRBJ2-3, with no clear D. The CDR3 spans 13 residues. V dropped 8 bases and J dropped 0 bases, with 9 bases sitting between them. The germline gives CDR1 MNHEY, CDR2 SVGEGT. CDR3 in amino acids: CASVRDSTDTQYF. CDR3 DNA sequence: TGTGCCAGCGTTCGTGATAGCACAGATACGCAGTATTTT.

This sequence joins TRBV20-1 and TRBJ2-7; TRBD2 matches at 8 bases. This CDR3 is 12 amino acids long. The ends lost 1 base at V and 13 bases at J; junction bases unmatched: 9. Germline V gene sequence: CDR1 DFQATT, CDR2 SNEGSKA (reference sequence). The CDR3 nucleotides are TGCAGTGCTAGAGTCGGTAGCGGGGTATATTACTTC. Translation gives CSARVGSGVYYF.